This TCR beta chain was obtained from a study of T cell responses to AZD1222 COVID-19 vaccine. Only one count was recorded for this clone. Profiled with immunoSEQ multiplex PCR; TCRdb holds only in-frame clones, not every one. The sample records 150,000 to 200,000 clones, 88% being singletons. The CDR3 is made up of 15 amino acids. V shed 5 bases and J shed 3 bases, with 14 bases lying between them. CDR1 is MNHEY, CDR2 SVGAGI, per germline. The V gene is TRBV6-5, the J gene TRBJ2-1, with D maybe TRBD2 (7 bases). Sample: peripheral blood, taken 28 days after the second AZD1222 dose. This TCR came from an adult who received the AZD1222 COVID-19 vaccine. CDR3 coding DNA: TGTGCCAGCAGTACCGAGGGGGGGGTCTACAATGAGCAGTTCTTC. Translating it yields CASSTEGGVYNEQFF.